This T cell receptor beta chain was obtained from a study of cytomegalovirus exposure and HLA in healthy donors. This clone occurred once. The V gene lost 4 bases and the J gene lost 1 base, with 11 bases spanning the gap. The germline V gene encodes CDR1 SGHNT and CDR2 YYREEE (reference sequence). This CDR3 is built from 15 residues. The PCR made use of 60 Vbeta and 13 Jbeta primers. The assay was immunoSEQ multiplex PCR, and TCRdb's table has in-frame clones only and misses some. The sample consists of 60,000 to 90,000 clones, about two thirds of them appearing once. The rearrangement links TRBV5-4 to TRBJ2-2; D is unresolved. The sequencing input was PBMCs. The TCR sequence derives from a man aged 40-49 years in good health and CMV-seropositive. The CDR3 DNA reads TGTGCCAGCAGCCCAGCCGGCGGGAACACCGGGGAGCTGTTTTTT. It yields the protein CASSPAGGNTGELFF.